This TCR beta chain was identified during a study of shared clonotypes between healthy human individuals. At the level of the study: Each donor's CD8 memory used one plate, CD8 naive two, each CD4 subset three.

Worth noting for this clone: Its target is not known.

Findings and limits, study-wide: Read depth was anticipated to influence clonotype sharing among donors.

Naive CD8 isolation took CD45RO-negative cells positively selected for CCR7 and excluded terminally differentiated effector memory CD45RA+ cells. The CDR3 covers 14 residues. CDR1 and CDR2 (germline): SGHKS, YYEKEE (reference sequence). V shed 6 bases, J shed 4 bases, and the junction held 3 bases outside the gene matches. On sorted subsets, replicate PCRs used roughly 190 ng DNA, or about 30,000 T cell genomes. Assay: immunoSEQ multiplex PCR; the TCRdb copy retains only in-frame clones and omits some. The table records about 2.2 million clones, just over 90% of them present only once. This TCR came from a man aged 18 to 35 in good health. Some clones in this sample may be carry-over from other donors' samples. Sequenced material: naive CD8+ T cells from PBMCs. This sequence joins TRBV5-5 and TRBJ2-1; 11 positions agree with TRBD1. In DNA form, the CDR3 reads TGTGCCAGCACGGACAGGGGGCATTACAATGAGCAGTTCTTC. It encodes CASTDRGHYNEQFF.